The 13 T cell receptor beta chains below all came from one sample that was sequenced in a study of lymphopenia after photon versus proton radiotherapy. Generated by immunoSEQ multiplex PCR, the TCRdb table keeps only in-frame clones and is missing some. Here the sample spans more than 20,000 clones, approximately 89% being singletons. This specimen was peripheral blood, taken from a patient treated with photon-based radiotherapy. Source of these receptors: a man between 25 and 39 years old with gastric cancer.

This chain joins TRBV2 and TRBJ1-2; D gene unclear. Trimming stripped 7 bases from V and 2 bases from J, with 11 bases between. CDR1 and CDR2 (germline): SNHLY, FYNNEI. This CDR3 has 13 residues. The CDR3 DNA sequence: TGTGCCAGCACCCTGGAGCGCAACTATGGCTACACCTTC. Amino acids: CASTLERNYGYTF.

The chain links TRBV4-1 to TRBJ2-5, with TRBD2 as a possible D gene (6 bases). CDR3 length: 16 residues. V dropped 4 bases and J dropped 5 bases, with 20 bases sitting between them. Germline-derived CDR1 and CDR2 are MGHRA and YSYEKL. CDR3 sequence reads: CASSPSKWEEEETQYF. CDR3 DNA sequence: TGCGCCAGCAGCCCCTCGAAATGGGAGGAGGAGGAGACCCAGTACTTC.

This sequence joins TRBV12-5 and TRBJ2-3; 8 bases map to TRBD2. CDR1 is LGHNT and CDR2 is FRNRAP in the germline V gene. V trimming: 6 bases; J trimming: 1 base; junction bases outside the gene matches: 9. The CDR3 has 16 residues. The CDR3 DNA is TGTGCTAGTGGGTCCTCTCCGGGACTAGGCACAGATACGCAGTATTTT. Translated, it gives CASGSSPGLGTDTQYF.

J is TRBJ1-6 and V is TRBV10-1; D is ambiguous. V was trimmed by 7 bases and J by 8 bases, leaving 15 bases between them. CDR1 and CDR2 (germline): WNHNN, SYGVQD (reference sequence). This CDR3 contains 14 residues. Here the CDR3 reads CASIPHPTYSPLHF. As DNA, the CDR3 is TGCGCCAGCATTCCACACCCTACCTATTCACCCCTCCACTTT.

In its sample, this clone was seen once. Here the CDR3 DNA reads TGTGCCAGCAGCTTGGGGACTGAGTACAATGAGCAGTTCTTC. Translating it yields CASSLGTEYNEQFF. V usage is TRBV7-3 and J usage is TRBJ2-1, with TRBD2 as a possible D gene (6 bases). V was cut by 3 bases and J by 4 bases, with 10 bases left in between. CDR3 length equals 14 residues. Per germline, CDR1 SGHTA and CDR2 FQGTGA.

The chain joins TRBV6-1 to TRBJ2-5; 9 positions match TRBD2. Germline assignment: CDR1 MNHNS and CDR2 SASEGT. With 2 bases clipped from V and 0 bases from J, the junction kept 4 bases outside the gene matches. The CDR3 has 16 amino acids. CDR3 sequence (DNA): TGTGCCAGCAGTGAATTTAGCGGGGGTTACCAAGAGACCCAGTACTTC. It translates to CASSEFSGGYQETQYF.

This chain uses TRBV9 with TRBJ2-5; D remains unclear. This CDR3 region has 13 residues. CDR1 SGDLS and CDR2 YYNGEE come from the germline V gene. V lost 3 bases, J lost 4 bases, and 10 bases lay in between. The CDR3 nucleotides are TGTGCCAGCAGCGCCGCGTACGCAGAGACCCAGTACTTC. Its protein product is CASSAAYAETQYF.

In nucleotides, the CDR3 is TGCAGCGCAGAAAGGCTAGCGGGGGTTAATGAGCAGTTCTTC. Amino acids: CSAERLAGVNEQFF. The V gene is TRBV29-1, the J gene TRBJ2-1; 10 nucleotides agree with TRBD2. This CDR3 has 14 residues. CDR1 SQVTM and CDR2 ANQGSEA come from the germline V gene. Germline trimming cut 7 bases from V and 7 bases from J; bases unmatched to any gene: 10.

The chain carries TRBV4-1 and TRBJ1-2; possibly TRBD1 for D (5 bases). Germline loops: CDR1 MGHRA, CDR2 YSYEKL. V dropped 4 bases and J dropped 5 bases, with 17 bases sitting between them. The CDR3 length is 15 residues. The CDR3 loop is CASSPRLGGDYGYTF. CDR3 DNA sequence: TGCGCCAGCAGCCCCCGCCTCGGGGGAGATTATGGCTACACCTTC.

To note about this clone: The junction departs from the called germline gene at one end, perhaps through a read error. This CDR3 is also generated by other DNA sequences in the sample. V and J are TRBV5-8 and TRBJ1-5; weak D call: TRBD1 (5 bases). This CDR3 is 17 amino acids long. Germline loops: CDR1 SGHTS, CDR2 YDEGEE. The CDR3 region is CASSWGGGLLSNQPQHF. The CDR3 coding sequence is TGTGCCAGTAGCTGGGGCGGCGGGCTCCTAAGCAATCAGCCCCAGCATTTT.

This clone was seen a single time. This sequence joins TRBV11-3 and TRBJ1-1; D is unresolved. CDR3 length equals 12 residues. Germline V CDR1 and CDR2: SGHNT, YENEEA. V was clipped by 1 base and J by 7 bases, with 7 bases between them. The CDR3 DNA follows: TGTGCCAGCAGCTTAGGTCGCAGTGAAGCTTTCTTT. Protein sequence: CASSLGRSEAFF.

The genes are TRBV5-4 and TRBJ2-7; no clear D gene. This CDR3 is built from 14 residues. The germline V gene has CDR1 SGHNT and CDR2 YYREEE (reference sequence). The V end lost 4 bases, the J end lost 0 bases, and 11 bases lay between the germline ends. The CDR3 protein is CASSPSVDSYEQYF. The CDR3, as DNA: TGTGCCAGCAGCCCCTCAGTGGACTCCTACGAGCAGTACTTC.

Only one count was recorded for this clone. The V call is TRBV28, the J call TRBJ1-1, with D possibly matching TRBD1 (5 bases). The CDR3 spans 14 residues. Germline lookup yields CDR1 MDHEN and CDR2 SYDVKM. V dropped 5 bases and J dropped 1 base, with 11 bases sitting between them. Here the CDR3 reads CASSLDGQNTEAFF. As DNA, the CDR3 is TGTGCCAGCAGTCTCGACGGACAGAACACTGAAGCTTTCTTT.